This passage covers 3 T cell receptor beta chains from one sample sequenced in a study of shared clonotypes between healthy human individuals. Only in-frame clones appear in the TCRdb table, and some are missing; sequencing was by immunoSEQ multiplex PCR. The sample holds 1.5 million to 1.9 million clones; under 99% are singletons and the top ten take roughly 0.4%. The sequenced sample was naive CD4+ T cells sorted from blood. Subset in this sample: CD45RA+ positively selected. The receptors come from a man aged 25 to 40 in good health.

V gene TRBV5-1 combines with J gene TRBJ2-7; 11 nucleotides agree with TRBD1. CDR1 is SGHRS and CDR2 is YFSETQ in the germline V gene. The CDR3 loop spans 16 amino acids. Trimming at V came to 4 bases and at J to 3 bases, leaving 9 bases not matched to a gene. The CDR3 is CASSGGQGARIYEQYF. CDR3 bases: TGCGCCAGCAGCGGCGGACAGGGGGCGCGTATCTACGAGCAGTACTTC.

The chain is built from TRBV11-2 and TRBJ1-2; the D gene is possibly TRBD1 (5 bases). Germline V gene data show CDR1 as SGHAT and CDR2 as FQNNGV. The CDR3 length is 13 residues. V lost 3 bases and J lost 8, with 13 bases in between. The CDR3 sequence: CASSFQLHRGYTF. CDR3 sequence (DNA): TGTGCCAGCAGCTTCCAACTTCACAGGGGCTACACCTTC.

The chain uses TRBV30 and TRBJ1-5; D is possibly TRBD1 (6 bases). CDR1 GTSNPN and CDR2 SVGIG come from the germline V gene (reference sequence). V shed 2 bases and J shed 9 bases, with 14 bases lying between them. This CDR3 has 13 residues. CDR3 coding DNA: TGTGCCTGGAGTAGACAGGACCTGGGGCCCCAGCATTTT. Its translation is CAWSRQDLGPQHF.